This T cell receptor beta chain was captured in a study of cytomegalovirus exposure and HLA in healthy donors. Study-wide points: In a later analysis, a genetic analysis reported fewer productive-TCR N-insertions in an Asian-associated ancestry cluster than the cohort average. Sequencing probably produced one cluster of sequence variants that were highly shared.

The PCR made use of 60 Vbeta and 13 Jbeta primers. The assay was immunoSEQ multiplex PCR, and TCRdb's table has in-frame clones only and misses some. The table has some 100,000 clones, 60% to 80% seen once; the top ten hold over 4%. In germline, CDR1 is SGHAT, CDR2 FQNNGV. The CDR3 extends over 12 amino acids. Trimming removed 3 bases from V and 6 bases from J, with 9 bases in between. This clone has only one observation. The antigen remains unidentified. The chain employs TRBV11-2 and TRBJ2-7; D is unclear. Specimen: PBMCs. The source is a woman younger than 30 in good health and CMV-seropositive. CDR3: CASSFDSGEQYF. DNA for the CDR3: TGTGCCAGCAGCTTTGATTCGGGCGAGCAGTACTTC.